Listed here are 20 T cell receptor beta chains from one sample, sequenced in a study of identical twins. TCRdb fed the 5' RACE reads into MiXCR, producing one record per CDR3 protein. The sample lists around 510,000 distinct CDR3 sequences, over 11% seen once, with 0.8% to 1% in the top ten. The same sample was also used in a study of yellow fever vaccine responses in identical twins.

Sequenced material: CD4+ T cells sorted from blood. The receptor set was obtained from a woman in her late teens or twenties in good health.

This clonotype came up many times. The chain links TRBV20-1 to TRBJ1-5; the D gene is possibly TRBD1 (5 bases). The CDR3 consists of 12 residues. Trimming shortened V by 4 bases and J by 4 bases, and 8 bases separated the two germline ends. Per germline, CDR1 DFQATT and CDR2 SNEGSKA (reference sequence). In nucleotides, the CDR3 is TGCAGTGCTACGACAGCTAATCAGCCCCAGCATTTT. Translation gives CSATTANQPQHF.

The chain is built from TRBV3-1 and TRBJ2-1, with TRBD2 matching over 11 bases. The CDR3 loop spans 18 amino acids. Germline CDR1 LGHDT, CDR2 YNNKEL (reference sequence). The trim removed 0 bases at V and 7 bases at J, leaving 11 bases unmatched. CDR3 sequence: CASSQDPVSGGDGNEQFF. Written as DNA, the CDR3 is TGTGCCAGCAGCCAAGATCCTGTTAGCGGGGGGGACGGGAATGAGCAGTTCTTC.

At least ten counts were recorded for this clonotype. The gene calls are TRBV10-3 and TRBJ2-1; 8 nucleotides agree with TRBD1. Germline V gives CDR1 ENHRY, CDR2 SYGVKD. Trimming took 4 bases from V and 10 from J; bases not matched to a gene: 0. The CDR3 has 11 residues. The CDR3 DNA reads TGTGCCATCAGTGGGGACAGGGAGCAGTTCTTC. Its protein product is CAISGDREQFF.

The CDR3 here is CASSGSGKTGELFF. CDR3 bases: TGTGCCAGCAGCGGTAGCGGGAAAACCGGGGAGCTGTTTTTT. The gene calls are TRBV28 and TRBJ2-2; 8 bases match TRBD2. The CDR3 is made up of 14 amino acids. V gave up 6 bases and J gave up 5 bases; unmatched junction bases: 5. Per germline, CDR1 MDHEN and CDR2 SYDVKM.

This clonotype occurred a few times. V gene TRBV3-1 combines with J gene TRBJ2-4; D ambiguous. Germline-derived CDR1 and CDR2 are LGHDT and YNNKEL (reference sequence). This CDR3 spans 13 amino acids. V was clipped by 1 base and J by 13 bases, with 14 bases between them. The CDR3: CASSQGFSALQYF. DNA for the CDR3: TGTGCCAGCAGCCAAGGTTTTTCGGCCCTCCAGTACTTC.

The V and J genes are TRBV3-1 and TRBJ2-1, with TRBD2 matching over 10 bases. The germline V gene encodes CDR1 LGHDT and CDR2 YNNKEL (reference sequence). This CDR3 contains 18 residues. V shed 0 bases and J 7 bases; nucleotides not matched to a gene: 12. CDR3 residues: CASSQDLHLAGVKNEQFF. As DNA, the CDR3 is TGTGCCAGCAGCCAAGACCTCCACCTAGCGGGAGTTAAGAATGAGCAGTTCTTC.

The chain links TRBV2 to TRBJ2-3, with 11 bases aligning to TRBD1. Germline-derived CDR1 and CDR2 are SNHLY and FYNNEI. The CDR3 sequence is 16 residues long. J gave up 5 bases and V 6 bases, and 10 bases lay outside the gene matches. The CDR3 loop reads CASSWRGQGGGDTQYF. The DNA for the CDR3 is TGTGCCAGCAGCTGGAGGGGACAGGGGGGAGGAGATACGCAGTATTTT. Based on the CDR3 plus reference TRBV2 and TRBJ2-3, the full variable domain is EPEVTQTPSHQVTQMGQEVILRCVPISNHLYFYWYRQILGQKVEFLVSFYNNEISEKSEIFDDQFSVERPDGSNFTLKIRSTKLEDSAMYFCASSWRGQGGGDTQYFGPGTRLTVL.

This clonotype was detected a few times. The chain uses TRBV20-1 and TRBJ2-1, with 8 bases that match TRBD2. The CDR3 has 14 amino acids. Germline CDR1 reads DFQATT; CDR2 reads SNEGSKA (reference sequence). V was clipped by 5 bases and J by 8 bases; unmatched bases: 11. The CDR3 loop is CSAPGGTGGDEQFF. The CDR3 DNA is TGCAGTGCTCCGGGGGGGACTGGGGGCGATGAGCAGTTCTTC.

This clonotype was counted at least ten times. The chain joins TRBV12-3 or TRBV12-4 to TRBJ2-5; no reliable D call. The CDR3 runs to 13 residues. The germline V and J ends were trimmed by 6 bases and 5 bases, with 13 bases remaining between them. The CDR3 is CASSPSSQETQYF. CDR3 coding DNA: TGTGCCAGCAGCCCTTCGTCACAGGAGACCCAGTACTTC.

There are many counts of this clonotype. This sequence joins TRBV20-1 and TRBJ2-7; 7 bases agree with TRBD1. Germline loops: CDR1 DFQATT, CDR2 SNEGSKA (reference sequence). Germline trimming cut 6 bases from V and 3 bases from J; bases unmatched to any gene: 5. The CDR3 loop spans 12 amino acids. The CDR3 DNA reads TGCAGTGCCGTAGACAGGGACTACGAGCAGTACTTC. This codes for CSAVDRDYEQYF.

The chain has TRBV5-1 and TRBJ1-6; 7 bases match TRBD1. This CDR3 region has 14 residues. Germline CDR1 reads SGHRS; CDR2 reads YFSETQ. The J segment lost 7 bases and the V segment lost 5 bases, leaving 6 bases of the junction unmatched. The DNA of the CDR3 is TGCGCCAGCAGAAGGGACAGCGCCAATTCACCCCTCCACTTT. This sequence encodes CASRRDSANSPLHF.

The chain recombines TRBV12-5 with TRBJ2-3; tentative D call: TRBD1 (6 bases). The V and J ends lost 5 bases and 3 bases respectively, with 9 bases between them. Per the germline V gene, CDR1 is LGHNT and CDR2 is FRNRAP. The CDR3 has 13 residues. Here the CDR3 DNA reads TGTGCTAGTGGTACAGGGATAACAGATACGCAGTATTTT. Translated: CASGTGITDTQYF.

The chain couples TRBV6-6 to TRBJ2-3, with 8 bases fitting TRBD1. V lost 7 bases to trimming and J lost 14 bases; unmatched junction nucleotides: 14. This CDR3 spans 13 amino acids. Germline V gene lookup returns CDR1 MNHNY and CDR2 SVGAGI (reference sequence). The CDR3 loop is CASTQSMGQELYF. As DNA, the CDR3 is TGTGCCAGCACTCAATCCATGGGACAGGAGTTGTATTTT.

A few counts support this clonotype. V is TRBV28 and J is TRBJ2-1, with a weak D call TRBD2 (5 bases). Germline CDR1 reads MDHEN; CDR2 reads SYDVKM. V lost 4 bases to trimming and J lost 7 bases, with 14 bases between them. The CDR3 covers 14 residues. CDR3 sequence: CASSSSPAANEQFF. In nucleotides, the CDR3 is TGTGCCAGCAGTTCTAGCCCCGCGGCAAATGAGCAGTTCTTC.

The V and J genes are TRBV6-4 and TRBJ2-3; TRBD1 matches at 8 bases. This CDR3 region has 15 residues. From germline, CDR1 is MRHNA and CDR2 SNTAGT. J was trimmed by 4 bases and V by 6 bases; bases with no gene match: 9. CDR3 protein: CASSPGQGGADTQYF. The CDR3 nucleotides read TGTGCCAGCAGCCCCGGACAGGGTGGCGCAGATACGCAGTATTTT.

The V and J genes are TRBV20-1 and TRBJ2-7; 9 nucleotides agree with TRBD2. Germline values: CDR1 DFQATT, CDR2 SNEGSKA (reference sequence). This CDR3 comprises 15 residues. Trimming at V came to 0 bases and at J to 2 bases, leaving 5 bases not matched to a gene. CDR3 sequence: CSARDPGGRAYEQYF. The CDR3 nucleotides are TGCAGTGCTAGAGATCCCGGCGGGAGGGCCTACGAGCAGTACTTC.

This clonotype was counted at least ten times. The chain joins TRBV12-3 or TRBV12-4 to TRBJ2-1; 14 bases align to TRBD2. This CDR3 contains 15 residues. Unmatched junction bases numbered 4, after V lost 6 bases and J lost 6 bases. CDR3 amino acids: CASRPTSGRVNEQFF. The CDR3 DNA follows: TGTGCCAGCAGGCCGACTAGCGGGAGGGTCAATGAGCAGTTCTTC.

This clonotype was recorded at least ten times. The chain employs TRBV12-3 or TRBV12-4 and TRBJ2-1, with D possibly TRBD2 on 6 matching bases. The V end lost 6 bases, the J end lost 9 bases, and 12 bases lay between the germline ends. This CDR3 has 12 residues. The CDR3 sequence is CASSPRGIEQFF. DNA of the CDR3: TGTGCCAGCAGCCCCCGCGGGATTGAGCAGTTCTTC.

The chain uses TRBV27 and TRBJ2-3; D is unclear. Germline V gives CDR1 MNHEY, CDR2 SMNVEV (reference sequence). The CDR3 totals 15 residues. Trimming stripped 6 bases from V and 3 bases from J, with 16 bases between. CDR3 sequence: CASSSYGFGTDTQYF. The CDR3 region has the DNA TGTGCCAGCAGCTCCTATGGGTTCGGAACAGATACGCAGTATTTT.

There are a few counts of this clonotype. The gene calls are TRBV7-2 and TRBJ2-4; TRBD1 matches at 10 bases. The V gene end was trimmed by 5 bases and the J gene end by 7 bases; junction bases not matched to a gene: 2. Germline loops: CDR1 SGHTA, CDR2 FQGNSA. The CDR3 is made up of 13 amino acids. CDR3: CASSPGQGNIQYF. The CDR3 DNA reads TGTGCCAGCAGCCCGGGACAGGGGAACATTCAGTACTTC.